This T cell receptor (beta chain) was captured in a study of blood T cell repertoires in COVID-19. About the research overall: Some COVID-19 samples were acute and others convalescent; all came from the United States, Italy and Spain.

Generated by immunoSEQ multiplex PCR, the TCRdb table keeps only in-frame clones and is missing some. This sample has about 140,000 clones, with roughly 82% found just once. Looked up from germline, CDR1 is SGHTS and CDR2 is YDEGEE. The germline V and J ends were trimmed by 0 bases and 6 bases, with 9 bases remaining between them. The CDR3 is made up of 14 amino acids. The sample taken for sequencing was peripheral blood. This TCR was recovered from a man older than 75 with acute or convalescent COVID-19. This chain uses TRBV5-8 with TRBJ1-4; a weak D match, TRBD1 (6 bases). The CDR3: CASSLVTGYEKLFF. In DNA, the CDR3 is TGTGCCAGCAGCTTGGTAACAGGGTATGAAAAACTGTTTTTT. The full variable domain, its missing parts supplied by reference TRBV5-8 and TRBJ1-4, is EAGVTQSPTHLIKTRGQQATLRCSPISGHTSVYWYQQALGLGLQFLLWYDEGEERNRGNFPPRFSGRQFPNYSSELNVNALELEDSALYLCASSLVTGYEKLFFGSGTQLSVL.